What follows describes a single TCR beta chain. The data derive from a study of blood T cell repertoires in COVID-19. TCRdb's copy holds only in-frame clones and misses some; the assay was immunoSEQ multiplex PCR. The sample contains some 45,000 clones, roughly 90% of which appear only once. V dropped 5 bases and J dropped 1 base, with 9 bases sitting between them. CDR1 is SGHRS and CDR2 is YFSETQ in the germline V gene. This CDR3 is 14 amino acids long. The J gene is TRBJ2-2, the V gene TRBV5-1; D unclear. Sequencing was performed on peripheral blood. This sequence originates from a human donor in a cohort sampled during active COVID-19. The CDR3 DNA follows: TGCGCCAGCAGGCCTGCAGGGAACACCGGGGAGCTGTTTTTT. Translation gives CASRPAGNTGELFF.